Reported below is one T cell receptor (beta chain). Germline CDR1 LGHDT, CDR2 YNNKEL (reference sequence). The CDR3 length is 12 residues. Trimming cost V 1 base and J 9 bases, with 7 bases left between them. Measured with immunoSEQ multiplex PCR; TCRdb has only the in-frame clones, and not every one. The sample holds roughly 180,000 clones; roughly 81% are singletons and the top ten take about an eighth. The sample comes from a study of blood T cell repertoires in COVID-19. Study summary: T cells, B-cell-depleted T cells, or PBMCs provided the cDNA or gDNA that served as material.

Seattle researchers signed up patients amid active infection and tracked them longitudinally. This TCR was recovered from a woman of 80 years or more with COVID-19, enrolled during active disease. Sequencing used peripheral blood. The chain combines TRBV3-1 (or the pseudogene TRBV3-2) with TRBJ2-1; D is uncertain. The CDR3 spells CASSQVVSEQFF. CDR3 in DNA: TGTGCCAGCAGCCAAGTTGTGAGTGAGCAGTTCTTC.